Listed below are T cell receptor beta chains from one sample, sequenced in a study of glioma-infiltrating T cells after dendritic cell vaccination. Only in-frame clones appear in the TCRdb table, and some are missing; sequencing was by immunoSEQ multiplex PCR. The sample consists of some 46,000 clones, about 88% of them appearing once. The specimen was blood, collected after dendritic cell vaccination. These receptors were collected from a human donor with glioblastoma. Both conserved end residues are part of each CDR3. The D gene is left open where the match is weak. Some rows have no size entry. The others give once, few or many, or a class for an expanded clone.

j_call,cdr3_length,d_call,clone_size,v_call,cdr3_aa,cdr3_nt
TRBJ2-1,16,TRBD2,.,TRBV9,CASSVGTSGFRHEQFF,TGTGCCAGCAGCGTCGGGACTAGCGGGTTTAGGCATGAGCAGTTCTTC
TRBJ1-1,13,.,.,TRBV6-6,CASSYSWNTEAFF,TGTGCCAGCAGTTACTCCTGGAACACTGAAGCTTTCTTT
TRBJ2-7,16,.,.,TRBV10-3,CAINSKTSTSIDEQYF,TGTGCCATCAATAGCAAGACGAGCACCAGCATTGACGAGCAGTACTTC
TRBJ1-2,15,TRBD1,.,TRBV5-1,CASRKTGGAGYGYTF,TGCGCCAGCAGAAAAACAGGGGGCGCCGGCTATGGCTACACCTTC
TRBJ2-7,12,.,few,TRBV2,CAGGRSSYEQYF,TGTGCGGGGGGGCGTTCCTCCTACGAGCAGTACTTC
TRBJ1-5,15,.,.,TRBV5-5,CASSFGGQGYQPQHF,TGTGCCAGCAGCTTTGGCGGCCAAGGATATCAGCCCCAGCATTTT
TRBJ1-2,15,.,.,TRBV4-1,CASSQDKETVYGYTF,TGCGCCAGCAGCCAAGATAAGGAGACAGTCTATGGCTACACCTTC
TRBJ2-3,11,.,.,TRBV20-1,CSARVVDTQYF,TGCAGTGCTAGAGTCGTGGATACGCAGTATTTT
TRBJ2-2,13,.,.,TRBV12-5,CASSRSNTGELFF,TGTGCTAGTTCTCGTTCGAACACCGGGGAGCTGTTTTTT
TRBJ2-7,13,.,.,TRBV27,CASSGQRDYEQYF,TGCGCCAGCAGTGGACAGAGAGATTACGAGCAGTACTTC
TRBJ1-2,15,.,.,TRBV18,CASSPSGSANYGYTF,TGTGCCAGCTCACCTTCAGGATCAGCTAACTATGGCTACACCTTC
TRBJ2-2,16,.,.,TRBV5-1,CASSTHREPYTGELFF,TGCGCCAGCAGCACCCACAGGGAACCGTACACCGGGGAGCTGTTTTTT
TRBJ2-3,16,TRBD2,.,TRBV4-2,CASSQEREGDPDTQYF,TGTGCCAGCAGCCAAGAGCGGGAGGGCGACCCAGATACGCAGTATTTT
TRBJ1-2,11,.,.,TRBV28,CASRHRGGYTF,TGTGCCAGCAGACATAGAGGGGGCTACACCTTC
TRBJ2-5,16,TRBD2,.,TRBV5-1,CASSLVVLRGQETQYF,TGCGCCAGCAGCTTGGTGGTCTTGCGGGGGCAAGAGACCCAGTACTTC
TRBJ2-7,17,TRBD1,.,TRBV28,CASSLWWPTGGEYEQYF,TGTGCCAGCAGTTTATGGTGGCCCACAGGGGGCGAATACGAGCAGTACTTC
TRBJ2-2,15,.,.,TRBV7-2,CASSRVAANTGELFF,TGTGCCAGCAGCAGAGTAGCGGCGAACACCGGGGAGCTGTTTTTT
TRBJ2-7,14,.,.,TRBV9,CASSVGVGVYEQYF,TGTGCCAGCAGCGTAGGAGTGGGAGTTTACGAGCAGTACTTC
TRBJ2-3,15,TRBD2,.,TRBV5-1,CASSLSGTSSDTQYF,TGCGCCAGCAGCTTGTCCGGGACTAGCTCAGATACGCAGTATTTT
TRBJ1-3,17,TRBD1,.,TRBV6-1,CASSENVGRGFGNTIYF,TGTGCCAGCAGTGAAAACGTAGGCAGGGGGTTTGGAAACACCATATATTTT
TRBJ1-2,15,TRBD1,.,TRBV7-2,CASSLGGQGSYGYTF,TGTGCCAGCAGCTTAGGGGGACAGGGTAGCTATGGCTACACCTTC
TRBJ1-1,14,.,.,TRBV28,CATLTSFGNTEAFF,TGTGCCACCCTAACTAGTTTTGGGAACACTGAAGCTTTCTTT
TRBJ2-6,16,TRBD1,.,TRBV11-2,CASLGTARSGANVLTF,TGTGCCTCATTAGGGACAGCCCGCTCTGGGGCCAACGTCCTGACTTTC
TRBJ2-1,15,.,.,TRBV7-2,CASSLRGTVNNEQFF,TGTGCCAGCAGCTTAAGAGGGACTGTTAACAATGAGCAGTTCTTC
TRBJ2-1,15,.,.,TRBV9,CASSPDLGSYNEQFF,TGTGCCAGCAGCCCCGACCTAGGTAGCTACAATGAGCAGTTCTTC
TRBJ1-2,15,TRBD1,.,TRBV2,CASSEAGQDLPSYTF,TGTGCCAGCAGTGAAGCGGGACAGGATTTACCGAGCTACACCTTC
TRBJ1-1,17,TRBD1,.,TRBV6-4,CASRKDRVVGEDTEAFF,TGTGCCAGCAGAAAGGACAGGGTTGTTGGAGAAGACACTGAAGCTTTCTTT
TRBJ1-2,14,.,few,TRBV4-3,CASSPPGDHYGYTF,TGCGCCAGCAGCCCCCCGGGGGATCACTATGGCTACACCTTC
TRBJ1-1,15,TRBD1,.,TRBV7-3,CASSLFVTGVTEAFF,TGTGCCAGCAGCTTATTTGTGACAGGGGTCACTGAAGCTTTCTTT
TRBJ2-7,11,.,.,TRBV25-1,CASKFSAEQYF,TGTGCCAGCAAATTTAGTGCCGAGCAGTACTTC
TRBJ1-5,13,TRBD1,.,TRBV28,CASSGQVVQPQHF,TGTGCCAGCAGCGGACAGGTAGTTCAGCCCCAGCATTTT
TRBJ1-1,14,TRBD1,.,TRBV7-9,CASSSTGDRTEAFF,TGTGCCAGCAGCTCTACAGGGGACCGCACTGAAGCTTTCTTT
TRBJ2-7,13,.,.,TRBV7-2,CASSLDRVYEQYF,TGTGCCAGCAGCTTAGACCGCGTATACGAGCAGTACTTC
TRBJ2-7,12,.,once,TRBV7-2,CASSLDSKSQYF,TGTGCCAGCAGCTTAGACAGCAAGTCGCAGTACTTC
TRBJ2-7,14,.,.,TRBV28,CASSLGQGAYEQYF,TGTGCCAGCAGTTTAGGGCAGGGCGCCTACGAGCAGTACTTC
TRBJ2-1,16,TRBD2,.,TRBV6-1,CASSENQGLARHVQFF,TGTGCCAGCAGTGAAAATCAGGGACTAGCCCGTCATGTGCAGTTCTTC
TRBJ2-3,16,.,.,TRBV2,CASSRGAVRTTDTQYF,TGTGCCAGCAGCCGTGGGGCCGTGCGCACGACAGATACGCAGTATTTT
TRBJ2-1,15,TRBD2,.,TRBV6-4,CASSELAGSYNEQFF,TGTGCCAGCAGTGAACTAGCGGGCTCCTACAATGAGCAGTTCTTC
TRBJ2-7,13,TRBD1,.,TRBV2,CASSAGQGNEQYF,TGTGCCAGCAGTGCGGGACAGGGTAACGAGCAGTACTTC
TRBJ1-3,14,.,.,TRBV6-1,CASRVTGRGNTIYF,TGTGCCAGCAGGGTTACAGGGCGTGGAAACACCATATATTTT
TRBJ1-1,11,TRBD1,.,TRBV5-1,CASSSGQEAFF,TGCGCCAGCAGCTCGGGACAGGAAGCTTTCTTT
TRBJ1-2,14,TRBD1,.,TRBV5-1,CASSLGGQAYGYTF,TGCGCCAGCAGCTTGGGGGGACAGGCCTATGGCTACACCTTC
TRBJ2-4,11,TRBD1,.,TRBV7-9,CASSLEGQAYF,TGTGCCAGCAGCTTAGAGGGACAGGCGTACTTC
TRBJ2-7,12,.,.,TRBV30,CAWSVRGDEQYF,TGTGCCTGGAGTGTAAGGGGTGACGAGCAGTACTTC
TRBJ1-1,15,.,.,TRBV6-5,CASSSLETAATEAFF,TGTGCCAGCAGTTCCTTAGAGACGGCGGCCACTGAAGCTTTCTTT
TRBJ2-5,13,.,.,TRBV7-9,CASSLTVQETQYF,TGTGCCAGCAGCTTAACAGTCCAAGAGACCCAGTACTTC
TRBJ1-2,15,.,.,TRBV27,CASSELGDLNYGYTF,TGTGCCAGCAGTGAATTAGGAGATTTAAACTATGGCTACACCTTC
TRBJ2-5,11,.,.,TRBV20-1,CSARGGETQYF,TGCAGTGCTAGAGGAGGGGAGACCCAGTACTTC
TRBJ1-1,18,TRBD1,.,TRBV5-1,CASSPLSGTGSSNTEAFF,TGCGCCAGCAGCCCCCTCAGCGGGACAGGGAGTTCGAACACTGAAGCTTTCTTT
TRBJ1-1,13,TRBD1,.,TRBV19,CASSRQGQTEAFF,TGTGCCAGTAGCCGACAGGGACAGACTGAAGCTTTCTTT
TRBJ1-3,14,TRBD1,.,TRBV27,CASRLTGSGNTIYF,TGTGCCAGCAGACTGACAGGGTCTGGAAACACCATATATTTT
TRBJ2-1,12,.,.,TRBV28,CASGAGSNEQFF,TGTGCCAGCGGAGCAGGGTCCAATGAGCAGTTCTTC